This TCR beta chain was profiled in a study of control samples from healthy donors and cancer patients. Profiling relied on immunoSEQ multiplex PCR, and the TCRdb table lists in-frame clones only, not all of them. The sample lists about 180,000 clones, around 87% occurring once. The count of this clone is one. CDR1 SGHTA and CDR2 FQGTGA come from the germline V gene. Trimming took off 4 bases at V and 7 bases at J, with 7 bases between the two ends. The CDR3 sequence is 12 residues long. The V call is TRBV7-3, the J call TRBJ2-2; no definite D call. Sequencing used blood. The origin of this receptor is a woman aged 50 to 60 in good health. As DNA, the CDR3 is TGTGCCAGCAGCTCATCTAGCGGGGAGCTGTTTTTT. Amino acid sequence: CASSSSSGELFF.